The rows below give T cell receptor beta chains drawn from one sample of a study of multiple sclerosis patients with progressive multifocal leukoencephalopathy. The protocol was immunoSEQ multiplex PCR, while the TCRdb copy is restricted to in-frame clones and leaves out a portion. The sample has about 25,000 clones; approximately 90% are singletons. Sequencing used PBMCs, obtained from a patient treated with natalizumab. The receptor source for this set is a man aged 25-40 years with multiple sclerosis. Each CDR3 is given with its conserved first and last residue. A D gene is named only where the DNA matches it firmly.

d_gene,j_gene,v_gene,CDR3nt,CDR3aa
NA,TRBJ1-4,TRBV5-1,TGCGCCAGCAGCCCTACGGGGAGGGGTTTGAGTGAAAAACTGTTTTTT,CASSPTGRGLSEKLFF
NA,TRBJ1-2,TRBV7-2,TGTGCCAGCAGCTTAATTTTTCGGGGATACTATGGCTACACCTTC,CASSLIFRGYYGYTF
TRBD2,TRBJ2-1,TRBV5-1,TGCGCCAGCAGCCAGGGACTAGCGGGGGTCAATGAGCAGTTCTTC,CASSQGLAGVNEQFF
TRBD2,TRBJ2-7,TRBV6-6,TGTGCCAGCTCCCGGGGGGTCACCTACGAGCAGTACTTC,CASSRGVTYEQYF
TRBD1,TRBJ1-2,TRBV15,TGTGCCACCAGCAGAGAGGGAGGACAGGGCCGTGAAGCTAACTATGGCTACACCTTC,CATSREGGQGREANYGYTF
NA,TRBJ1-1,TRBV7-8,TGTGCCAGCAGCTTAGCGAGAGGAAGGGTGAACACTGAAGCTTTCTTT,CASSLARGRVNTEAFF
NA,TRBJ1-4,TRBV4-1,TGCGCCAGCAGCCAAGATCGGGACTCTAGTAATGAAAAACTGTTTTTT,CASSQDRDSSNEKLFF
TRBD2,TRBJ2-3,TRBV7-3,TGTGCCAGCAGCCTCGGGACTAGCGGGGTCACAGATACGCAGTATTTT,CASSLGTSGVTDTQYF
NA,TRBJ2-2,TRBV6-5,TGTGCCAGCAGTTACAGGGTTAACACCGGGGAGCTGTTTTTT,CASSYRVNTGELFF
NA,TRBJ2-4,TRBV5-1,TGCGCCAGCAGCTACCGGGAGAAAAACATTCAGTACTTC,CASSYREKNIQYF
TRBD2,TRBJ2-2,TRBV30,TGTGCTAGCGGGAGGGCCGGTAACACCGGGGAGCTGTTTTTT,CASGRAGNTGELFF